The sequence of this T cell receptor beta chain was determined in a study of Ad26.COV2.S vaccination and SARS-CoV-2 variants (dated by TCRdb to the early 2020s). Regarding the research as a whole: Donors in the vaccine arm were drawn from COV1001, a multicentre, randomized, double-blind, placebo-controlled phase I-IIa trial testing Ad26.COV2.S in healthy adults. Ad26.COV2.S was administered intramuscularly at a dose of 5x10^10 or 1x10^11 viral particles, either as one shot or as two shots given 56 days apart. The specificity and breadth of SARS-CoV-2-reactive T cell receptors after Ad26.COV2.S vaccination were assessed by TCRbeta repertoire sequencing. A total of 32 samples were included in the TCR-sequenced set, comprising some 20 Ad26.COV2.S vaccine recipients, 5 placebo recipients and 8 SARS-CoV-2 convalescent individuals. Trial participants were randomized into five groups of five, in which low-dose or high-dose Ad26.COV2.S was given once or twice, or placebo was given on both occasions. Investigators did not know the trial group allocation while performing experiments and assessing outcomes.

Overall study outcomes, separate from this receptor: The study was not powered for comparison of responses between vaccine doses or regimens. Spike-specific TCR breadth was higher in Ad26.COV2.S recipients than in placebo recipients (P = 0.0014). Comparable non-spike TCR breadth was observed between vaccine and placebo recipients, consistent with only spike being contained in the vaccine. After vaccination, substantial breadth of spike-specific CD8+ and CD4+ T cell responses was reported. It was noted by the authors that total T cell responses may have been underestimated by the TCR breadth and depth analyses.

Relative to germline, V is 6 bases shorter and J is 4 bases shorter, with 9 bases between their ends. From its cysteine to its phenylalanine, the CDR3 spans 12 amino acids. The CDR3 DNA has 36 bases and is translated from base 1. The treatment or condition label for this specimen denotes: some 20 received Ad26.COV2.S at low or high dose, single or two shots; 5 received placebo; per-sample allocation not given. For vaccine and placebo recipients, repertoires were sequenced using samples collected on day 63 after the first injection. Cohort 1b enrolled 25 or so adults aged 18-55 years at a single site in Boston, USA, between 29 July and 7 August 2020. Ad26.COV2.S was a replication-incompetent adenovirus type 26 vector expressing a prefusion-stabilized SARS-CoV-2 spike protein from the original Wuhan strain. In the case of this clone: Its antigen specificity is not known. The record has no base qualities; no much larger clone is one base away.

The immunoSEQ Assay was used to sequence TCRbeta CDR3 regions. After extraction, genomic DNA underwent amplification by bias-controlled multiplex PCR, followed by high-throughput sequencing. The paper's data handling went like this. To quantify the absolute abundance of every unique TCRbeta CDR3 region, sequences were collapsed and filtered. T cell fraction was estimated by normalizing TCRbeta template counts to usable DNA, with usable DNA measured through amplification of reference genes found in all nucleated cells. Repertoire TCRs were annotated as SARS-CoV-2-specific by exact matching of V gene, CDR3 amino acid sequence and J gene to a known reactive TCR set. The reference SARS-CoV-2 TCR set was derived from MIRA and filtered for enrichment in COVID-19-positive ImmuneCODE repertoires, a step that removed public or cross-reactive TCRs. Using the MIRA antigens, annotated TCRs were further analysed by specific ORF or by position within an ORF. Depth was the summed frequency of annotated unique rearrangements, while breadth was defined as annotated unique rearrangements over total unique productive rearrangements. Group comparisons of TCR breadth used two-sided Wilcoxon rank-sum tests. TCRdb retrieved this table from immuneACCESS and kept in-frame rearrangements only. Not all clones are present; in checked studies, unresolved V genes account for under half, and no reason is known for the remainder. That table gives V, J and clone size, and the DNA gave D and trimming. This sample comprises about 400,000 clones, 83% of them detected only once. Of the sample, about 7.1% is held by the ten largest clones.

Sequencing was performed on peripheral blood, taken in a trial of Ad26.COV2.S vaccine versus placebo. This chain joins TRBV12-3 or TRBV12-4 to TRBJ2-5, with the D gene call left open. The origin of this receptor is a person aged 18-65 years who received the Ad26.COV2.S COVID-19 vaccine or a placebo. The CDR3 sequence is CASSYWGETQYF. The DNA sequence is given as TGTGCCAGCAGCTATTGGGGAGAGACCCAGTACTTC.